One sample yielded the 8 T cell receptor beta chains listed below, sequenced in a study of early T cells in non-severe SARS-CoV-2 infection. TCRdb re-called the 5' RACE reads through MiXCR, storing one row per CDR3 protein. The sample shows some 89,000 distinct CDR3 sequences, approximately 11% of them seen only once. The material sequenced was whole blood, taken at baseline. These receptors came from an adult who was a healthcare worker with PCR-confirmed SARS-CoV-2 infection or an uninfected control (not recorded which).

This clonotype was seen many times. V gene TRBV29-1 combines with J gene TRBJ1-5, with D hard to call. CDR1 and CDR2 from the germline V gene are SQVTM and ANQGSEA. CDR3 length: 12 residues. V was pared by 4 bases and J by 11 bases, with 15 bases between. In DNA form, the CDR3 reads TGCAGCGTTGTTTCCCCGGAAGGCGCCCAGCATTTT. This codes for CSVVSPEGAQHF.

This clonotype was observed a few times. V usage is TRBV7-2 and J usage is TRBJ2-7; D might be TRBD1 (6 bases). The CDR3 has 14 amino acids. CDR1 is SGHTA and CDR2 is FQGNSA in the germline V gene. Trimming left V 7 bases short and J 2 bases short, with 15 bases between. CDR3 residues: CASKDSLFAYEQYF. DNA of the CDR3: TGTGCCAGCAAGGACAGTCTTTTTGCCTACGAGCAGTACTTC.

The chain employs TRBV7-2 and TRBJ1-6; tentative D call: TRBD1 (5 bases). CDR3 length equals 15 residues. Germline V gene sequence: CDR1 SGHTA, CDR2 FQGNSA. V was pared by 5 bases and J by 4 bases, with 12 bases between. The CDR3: CASSPRQLYNSPLHF. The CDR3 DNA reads TGTGCCAGCAGCCCTAGACAGCTGTATAATTCACCCCTCCACTTT.

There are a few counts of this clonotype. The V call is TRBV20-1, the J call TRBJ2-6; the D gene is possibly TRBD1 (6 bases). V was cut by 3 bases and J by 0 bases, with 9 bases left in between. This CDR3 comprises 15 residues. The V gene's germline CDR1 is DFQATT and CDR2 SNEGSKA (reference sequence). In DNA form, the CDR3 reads TGCAGTGCTAGGGGGGCATCCTCTGGGGCCAACGTCCTGACTTTC. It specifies CSARGASSGANVLTF.

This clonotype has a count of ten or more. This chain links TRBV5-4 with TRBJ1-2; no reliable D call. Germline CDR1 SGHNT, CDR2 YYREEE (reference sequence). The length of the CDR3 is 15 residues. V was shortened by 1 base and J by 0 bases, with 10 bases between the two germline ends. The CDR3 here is CASSLRAGTNYGYTF. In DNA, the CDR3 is TGTGCCAGCAGCTTGAGAGCTGGGACTAACTATGGCTACACCTTC. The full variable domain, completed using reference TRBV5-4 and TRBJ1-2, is ETGVTQSPTHLIKTRGQQVTLRCSSQSGHNTVSWYQQALGQGPQFIFQYYREEENGRGNFPPRFSGLQFPNYSSELNVNALELDDSALYLCASSLRAGTNYGYTFGSGTRLTVV.

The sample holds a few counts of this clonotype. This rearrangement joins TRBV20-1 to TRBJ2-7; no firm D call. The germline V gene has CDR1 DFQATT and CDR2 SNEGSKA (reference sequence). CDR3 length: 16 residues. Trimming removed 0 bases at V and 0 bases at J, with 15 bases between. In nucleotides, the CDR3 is TGCAGTGCTAGAGACGCCGGGCCGTTTACCTCCTACGAGCAGTACTTC. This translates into CSARDAGPFTSYEQYF.

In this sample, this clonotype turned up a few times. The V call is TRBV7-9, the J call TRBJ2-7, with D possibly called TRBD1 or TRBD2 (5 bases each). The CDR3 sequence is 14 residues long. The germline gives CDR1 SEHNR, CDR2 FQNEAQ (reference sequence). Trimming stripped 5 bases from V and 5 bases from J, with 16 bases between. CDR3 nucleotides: TGTGCCAGCAGCCCGGGACCGGAGAACCACGAGCAGTACTTC. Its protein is CASSPGPENHEQYF. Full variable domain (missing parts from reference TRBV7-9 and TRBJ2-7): DTGVSQNPRHKITKRGQNVTFRCDPISEHNRLYWYRQTLGQGPEFLTYFQNEAQLEKSRLLSDRFSAERPKGSFSTLEIQRTEQGDSAMYLCASSPGPENHEQYFGPGTRLTVT.

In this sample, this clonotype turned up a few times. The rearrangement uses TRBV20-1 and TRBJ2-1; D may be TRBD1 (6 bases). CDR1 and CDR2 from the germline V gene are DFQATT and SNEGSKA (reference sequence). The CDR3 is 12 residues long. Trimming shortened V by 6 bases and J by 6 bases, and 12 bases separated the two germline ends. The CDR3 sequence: CSAWGPPNEQFF. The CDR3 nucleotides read TGCAGTGCCTGGGGGCCACCCAATGAGCAGTTCTTC.